This T cell receptor beta chain is from a study of T cell responses to AZD1222 COVID-19 vaccine. Germline V gives CDR1 SGHDN, CDR2 FVKESK. The CDR3 is 19 amino acids. Trimming removed 1 base at V and 0 bases at J, with 21 bases between. TCRdb's table, derived via immunoSEQ multiplex PCR, lists solely in-frame clones and lacks some. The sample lists 60,000 to 65,000 clones, about 83% occurring once. This TCR derives from an adult in good health. V and J are TRBV14 and TRBJ2-5, with unresolved D. Material: peripheral blood, obtained on day 0 of AZD1222 vaccination. This chain's CDR3 is CASSQARVRRGGDQETQYF. The CDR3 coding sequence is TGTGCCAGCAGCCAAGCTAGGGTCCGGAGAGGTGGGGACCAAGAGACCCAGTACTTC.